The clone carrying this T cell receptor beta chain was seen only a few times. What it binds is not known. Trimming cost V 4 bases and J 4 bases; bases outside gene matches: 10. CDR1 DFQATT and CDR2 SNEGSKA come from the germline V gene (reference sequence). The CDR3 loop spans 15 amino acids. These data belong to a study of identical twins. A universal primer site came from template switching; cDNA carried unique molecular identifiers. Each CDR3 protein gets one entry after TCRdb re-called the 5' RACE reads with MiXCR. The sample shows fewer than 500,000 distinct CDR3 sequences, roughly a quarter of them seen only once. General observations from the study: Out-of-frame TCR alpha sharing observed in monozygotic twins exceeded model estimates. Conclusions rested on cross-sectional statistics rather than following the same donors.

These data were likewise used in another study, on T cells expressing NK-cell markers.

The sample was CD4+ T cells sorted from blood. This TCR derives from a woman aged 18-29 years in good health. This chain links TRBV20-1 with TRBJ2-1; 7 positions agree with TRBD1. The DNA for the CDR3 is TGCAGTGCTACGGACAGGCGGAAAACTTACAATGAGCAGTTCTTC. This gives the protein CSATDRRKTYNEQFF.